These 15 T cell receptor beta chains came from one sample sequenced in a study of blood T cell repertoires in COVID-19. Produced via immunoSEQ multiplex PCR; TCRdb's table is partial and in-frame only. The sample records hundreds of thousands of clones, about 90% being singletons. Specimen: peripheral blood. The source is a man between 60 and 75 years old with COVID-19, enrolled during active disease.

This sequence joins TRBV28 and TRBJ1-1, with D hard to call. Looked up from germline, CDR1 is MDHEN and CDR2 is SYDVKM. The CDR3 is made up of 12 amino acids. Deletions cut 4 bases from V and 2 bases from J, with 5 bases between. As DNA, the CDR3 is TGTGCCAGCAGTTCAGGAAACACTGAAGCTTTCTTT. The encoded protein is CASSSGNTEAFF. The full variable domain, its missing parts supplied by reference TRBV28 and TRBJ1-1, is DVKVTQSSRYLVKRTGEKVFLECVQDMDHENMFWYRQDPGLGLRLIYFSYDVKMKEKGDIPEGYSVSREKKERFSLILESASTNQTSMYLCASSSGNTEAFFGQGTRLTVV.

The chain links TRBV6-6 to TRBJ1-5, with a tentative D call TRBD1 (5 bases). Germline loops: CDR1 MNHNY, CDR2 SVGAGI (reference sequence). The V gene lost 2 bases and the J gene lost 6 bases, with 11 bases spanning the gap. This CDR3 region has 14 residues. CDR3 sequence (DNA): TGTGCCAGCAGTTACGGCGGGGGAGGTCAGCCCCAGCATTTT. Protein product: CASSYGGGGQPQHF.

The chain employs TRBV18 and TRBJ1-1, with a possible D match to TRBD1 (6 bases). The CDR3 consists of 12 residues. Germline CDR1 is KGHSH and CDR2 is LQKENI. With 3 bases removed from V and 7 bases from J, the gap between germline ends came to 9 bases. The CDR3 region has the DNA TGTGCCAGCTCACCGGACAGATATGAAGCTTTCTTT. Amino acid sequence: CASSPDRYEAFF.

The genes are TRBV28 and TRBJ2-7, with D perhaps matching TRBD2 (6 bases). The germline CDR1 and CDR2 sequences are MDHEN and SYDVKM. V was trimmed by 6 bases and J by 4 bases, leaving 22 bases between them. CDR3 length: 16 residues. The CDR3 protein is CASSPGSAAIIYEQYF. The DNA of the CDR3 is TGTGCCAGCAGCCCCGGGAGCGCGGCGATAATTTACGAGCAGTACTTC. Complete variable domain (other parts from reference TRBV28 and TRBJ2-7): DVKVTQSSRYLVKRTGEKVFLECVQDMDHENMFWYRQDPGLGLRLIYFSYDVKMKEKGDIPEGYSVSREKKERFSLILESASTNQTSMYLCASSPGSAAIIYEQYFGPGTRLTVT.

The rearrangement uses TRBV6-2 or TRBV6-3 and TRBJ2-1; D uncertain. Trimming cost V 3 bases and J 8 bases, with 8 bases left between them. Germline CDR1 MNHEY, CDR2 SVGEGT. The CDR3 extends over 12 amino acids. The CDR3 is CASSYPPHEQFF. In DNA, the CDR3 is TGTGCCAGCAGTTATCCCCCTCATGAGCAGTTCTTC.

This clone was recorded a few times. This chain links TRBV19 with TRBJ1-2, with D perhaps matching TRBD1 (6 bases). CDR3 length: 16 residues. The V gene lost 5 bases and the J gene lost 2 bases, with 18 bases spanning the gap. CDR1 and CDR2 (germline): LNHDA, SQIVND (reference sequence). In nucleotides, the CDR3 is TGTGCCAGTAGTCTACCTCCGACAGGTTTCAACTATGGCTACACCTTC. Protein product: CASSLPPTGFNYGYTF.

The CDR3 reads CASSRGEGEKFF. For the CDR3, the DNA is TGTGCCAGCAGCCGGGGCGAGGGGGAAAAGTTCTTC. This rearrangement joins TRBV3-1 (or the pseudogene TRBV3-2) to TRBJ2-1; D might be TRBD1 (6 bases). The germline CDR1 and CDR2 sequences are LGHDT and YNNKEL (reference sequence). CDR3 length: 12 residues. V lost 4 bases, J lost 14 bases, and 15 bases lay in between.

The rearrangement joins TRBV5-5 to TRBJ1-3; D remains unclear. The CDR3 is made up of 15 amino acids. Germline CDR1 SGHKS, CDR2 YYEKEE (reference sequence). V lost 4 bases, J lost 1 base, and 12 bases lay in between. The CDR3 bases are TGTGCCAGCAGCGGTACGGCGGGTTCTGGAAACACCATATATTTT. It translates to CASSGTAGSGNTIYF.

This chain links TRBV30 with TRBJ2-7; D ambiguous. CDR3 length: 12 residues. V was pared by 2 bases and J by 3 bases, with 8 bases between. Germline assignment: CDR1 GTSNPN and CDR2 SVGIG (reference sequence). The CDR3 nucleotides are TGTGCCTGGAGTCCGACTGGCTACGAGCAGTACTTC. Translating it yields CAWSPTGYEQYF.

This chain links TRBV6-5 with TRBJ1-5; TRBD1 might be the D (6 bases). V was cut by 8 bases and J by 5 bases, with 19 bases left in between. The germline gives CDR1 MNHEY, CDR2 SVGAGI. The CDR3 loop spans 15 amino acids. The CDR3 loop reads CASRETRTVHQPQHF. The CDR3 DNA follows: TGTGCCAGCCGGGAAACTCGGACAGTCCATCAGCCCCAGCATTTT.

This rearrangement joins TRBV5-4 to TRBJ2-7, with a possible D match to TRBD1 (5 bases). Looked up from germline, CDR1 is SGHNT and CDR2 is YYREEE (reference sequence). CDR3 length: 15 amino acids. The V and J ends lost 0 bases and 3 bases respectively, with 13 bases between them. DNA of the CDR3: TGTGCCAGCAGCTTGGGGGGCAACATGGTCTACGAGCAGTACTTC. It specifies CASSLGGNMVYEQYF.

The chain couples TRBV29-1 to TRBJ1-4, with 9 bases matching TRBD1. Trimming removed 6 bases from V and 8 bases from J; junction bases left unmatched: 10. The CDR3 is 14 residues long. Germline CDR1 and CDR2: SQVTM and ANQGSEA. Written as DNA, the CDR3 is TGCAGCGTCGCGACCGGGACAGGGTACGAAAAACTGTTTTTT. Translating gives CSVATGTGYEKLFF. Full variable domain (outside the CDR3, taken from reference TRBV29-1 and TRBJ1-4): SAVISQKPSRDICQRGTSLTIQCQVDSQVTMMFWYRQQPGQSLTLIATANQGSEATYESGFVIDKFPISRPNLTFSTLTVSNMSPEDSSIYLCSVATGTGYEKLFFGSGTQLSVL.

The V gene is TRBV7-3, the J gene TRBJ2-1, with 14 bases aligning to TRBD2. Germline CDR1 and CDR2: SGHTA and FQGTGA. The CDR3 has 17 amino acids. Trimming at V came to 0 bases and at J to 3 bases, leaving 1 base not matched to a gene. The CDR3 bases are TGTGCCAGCAGCTTAACGGGGACTAGCGGGGGCTACAATGAGCAGTTCTTC. Translation: CASSLTGTSGGYNEQFF.

This chain joins TRBV30 and TRBJ1-1; a possible D gene is TRBD1 (6 bases). V lost 3 bases and J 4 bases, leaving 9 bases between the germline ends. This CDR3 contains 12 residues. Germline CDR1 is GTSNPN and CDR2 is SVGIG (reference sequence). CDR3 in amino acids: CAWRSDSTEAFF. The CDR3 nucleotides read TGTGCCTGGAGATCGGACAGCACTGAAGCTTTCTTT.

V gene TRBV6-5 combines with J gene TRBJ1-5, with D perhaps matching TRBD1 (5 bases). The germline V and J ends were trimmed by 5 bases and 6 bases, with 11 bases remaining between them. CDR3 length: 13 residues. Per germline, CDR1 MNHEY and CDR2 SVGAGI. The CDR3 spells CASSPAGTQPQHF. The CDR3 DNA reads TGTGCCAGCAGTCCCGCGGGGACTCAGCCCCAGCATTTT.